These T cell receptor beta chains were read from a single sample in a study of T-cell reconstitution after alpha-beta-depleted transplantation in children. TCRdb called the PCR reads again in MiXCR, with one record for every CDR3 protein. The sample has some 600,000 distinct CDR3 sequences; around 17% are singletons. Sequenced material: PBMCs from the stem cell graft donor, taken from the stem cell graft. The origin of the receptors is a human donor who donated a stem cell graft to a child with acute myeloid leukemia. The CDR3 runs from the conserved cysteine through the conserved F or W. The D gene is left open where the match is weak. Only some rows state a clone size, as once, few, many or a class for expanded clones.

clone size: NA
J gene: TRBJ2-1
D gene: NA
V gene: TRBV3-1
CDR3 protein: CASSQDFRGAYEQFF
CDR3 DNA: TGTGCCAGCAGCCAAGACTTCCGCGGGGCTTATGAGCAGTTCTTC

clone size: NA
J gene: TRBJ2-3
D gene: NA
V gene: TRBV29-1
CDR3 protein: CSVNIQGRSTDTQYF
CDR3 DNA: TGCAGCGTAAATATACAGGGTCGTAGCACAGATACGCAGTATTTT

clone size: NA
J gene: TRBJ2-2
D gene: NA
V gene: TRBV5-5
CDR3 protein: CASSLRGSQTGELFF
CDR3 DNA: TGTGCCAGCAGCTTGAGGGGGAGCCAGACCGGGGAGCTGTTTTTT

clone size: NA
J gene: TRBJ2-7
D gene: TRBD1
V gene: TRBV11-1
CDR3 protein: CASSWTGWMGYEQYF
CDR3 DNA: TGTGCCAGCAGCTGGACAGGGTGGATGGGTTACGAGCAGTACTTC

clone size: few
J gene: TRBJ2-3
D gene: NA
V gene: TRBV29-1
CDR3 protein: CSVEGGRGTDTQYF
CDR3 DNA: TGCAGCGTTGAGGGGGGTAGAGGCACAGATACGCAGTATTTT

clone size: many
J gene: TRBJ1-2
D gene: NA
V gene: TRBV20-1
CDR3 protein: CSDDGQVNYGYTF
CDR3 DNA: TGCAGTGATGATGGACAAGTCAACTATGGCTACACCTTC

clone size: NA
J gene: TRBJ1-2
D gene: NA
V gene: TRBV7-9
CDR3 protein: CASPRGNYGYTF
CDR3 DNA: TGTGCCAGTCCTCGGGGCAACTATGGCTACACCTTC

clone size: many
J gene: TRBJ1-1
D gene: TRBD1
V gene: TRBV6-5
CDR3 protein: CASNRQGKDTEAFF
CDR3 DNA: TGTGCCAGCAACCGACAGGGTAAGGACACTGAAGCTTTCTTT

clone size: many
J gene: TRBJ2-1
D gene: TRBD2
V gene: TRBV13
CDR3 protein: CASSWGLAGTNEQFF
CDR3 DNA: TGTGCCAGCAGCTGGGGACTAGCGGGGACTAATGAGCAGTTCTTC

clone size: many
J gene: TRBJ2-3
D gene: TRBD2
V gene: TRBV5-1
CDR3 protein: CASSLELAGDTQYF
CDR3 DNA: TGCGCCAGCAGCTTGGAACTAGCGGGGGATACGCAGTATTTT

clone size: NA
J gene: TRBJ1-2
D gene: NA
V gene: TRBV7-2
CDR3 protein: CASSPEGLGYTF
CDR3 DNA: TGTGCCAGCAGCCCTGAGGGGTTGGGCTACACCTTC

clone size: few
J gene: TRBJ1-4
D gene: NA
V gene: TRBV20-1
CDR3 protein: CSARGQFNEKLFF
CDR3 DNA: TGCAGTGCTAGGGGGCAGTTTAATGAAAAACTGTTTTTT

clone size: NA
J gene: TRBJ1-2
D gene: NA
V gene: TRBV5-1
CDR3 protein: CASSPDRLNYGYTF
CDR3 DNA: TGCGCCAGCAGCCCGGACAGATTGAACTATGGCTACACCTTC

clone size: many
J gene: TRBJ1-1
D gene: TRBD1
V gene: TRBV15
CDR3 protein: CATSREPGQGASEAFF
CDR3 DNA: TGTGCCACCAGCAGGGAACCGGGACAGGGGGCCTCTGAAGCTTTCTTT

clone size: NA
J gene: TRBJ2-7
D gene: NA
V gene: TRBV2
CDR3 protein: CASSEEGFNEQYF
CDR3 DNA: TGTGCCAGCAGTGAAGAGGGATTCAACGAGCAGTACTTC

clone size: many
J gene: TRBJ2-2
D gene: TRBD1
V gene: TRBV20-1
CDR3 protein: CSARDRGANTGELFF
CDR3 DNA: TGCAGTGCTCGGGACAGGGGAGCCAACACCGGGGAGCTGTTTTTT

clone size: NA
J gene: TRBJ1-5
D gene: NA
V gene: TRBV12-3/TRBV12-4
CDR3 protein: CASGVPGTGNQPQHF
CDR3 DNA: TGTGCCAGCGGTGTACCTGGAACAGGTAATCAGCCCCAGCATTTT

clone size: many
J gene: TRBJ2-3
D gene: NA
V gene: TRBV6-5
CDR3 protein: CASSYGGADTQYF
CDR3 DNA: TGTGCCAGCAGTTACGGGGGGGCCGATACGCAGTATTTT

clone size: few
J gene: TRBJ1-1
D gene: TRBD1
V gene: TRBV5-5
CDR3 protein: CASSLLGPGQGPNTEAFF
CDR3 DNA: TGTGCCAGCAGCTTATTGGGTCCGGGACAGGGACCGAACACTGAAGCTTTCTTT

clone size: NA
J gene: TRBJ1-2
D gene: NA
V gene: TRBV15
CDR3 protein: CATSRNPLGYGYTF
CDR3 DNA: TGTGCCACCAGCAGAAACCCGCTGGGCTATGGCTACACCTTC

clone size: NA
J gene: TRBJ2-2
D gene: NA
V gene: TRBV5-6
CDR3 protein: CASSLKSGELFF
CDR3 DNA: TGTGCCAGCAGCTTAAAATCCGGGGAGCTGTTTTTT

clone size: few
J gene: TRBJ2-1
D gene: TRBD1
V gene: TRBV7-2
CDR3 protein: CASSLVLGQGLGEQFF
CDR3 DNA: TGTGCCAGCAGCTTAGTTCTGGGACAGGGTCTCGGTGAGCAGTTCTTC

clone size: many
J gene: TRBJ2-4
D gene: NA
V gene: TRBV29-1
CDR3 protein: CSVHEGAKNIQYF
CDR3 DNA: TGCAGCGTCCACGAGGGTGCCAAAAACATTCAGTACTTC

clone size: NA
J gene: TRBJ2-5
D gene: NA
V gene: TRBV5-1
CDR3 protein: CASSLGVAGPYQETQYF
CDR3 DNA: TGCGCCAGCAGCTTGGGGGTTGCGGGGCCGTACCAAGAGACCCAGTACTTC

clone size: NA
J gene: TRBJ1-1
D gene: TRBD1
V gene: TRBV7-9
CDR3 protein: CASSVPRGMMETEAFF
CDR3 DNA: TGTGCCAGCAGCGTCCCCAGGGGGATGATGGAGACTGAAGCTTTCTTT

clone size: few
J gene: TRBJ2-2
D gene: NA
V gene: TRBV20-1
CDR3 protein: CSARGGAKTGELFF
CDR3 DNA: TGCAGTGCTAGAGGGGGCGCTAAAACCGGGGAGCTGTTTTTT

clone size: few
J gene: TRBJ2-5
D gene: TRBD2
V gene: TRBV7-2
CDR3 protein: CASSKGGGGQETQYF
CDR3 DNA: TGTGCCAGCAGCAAGGGGGGCGGGGGGCAAGAGACCCAGTACTTC

clone size: NA
J gene: TRBJ1-1
D gene: TRBD1
V gene: TRBV15
CDR3 protein: CATSRGRQGGNTEAFF
CDR3 DNA: TGTGCCACCAGCAGGGGAAGACAGGGGGGCAACACTGAAGCTTTCTTT